This is a list of T cell receptor beta chains from one sample in a study of blood T cell repertoires in COVID-19. Sequenced by immunoSEQ multiplex PCR; TCRdb stores in-frame clones only, minus some. Here the sample spans about 280,000 clones, 80% to 90% being singletons. The sequencing sample was made of peripheral blood. The receptors originated from a woman in her twenties or thirties with active or convalescent COVID-19. Both conserved end residues are part of each CDR3. D genes are given only for firm matches. The listing skips clone size in some rows; elsewhere it reads once, few, many or a size class.

DNA: TGTGCCAGCATTACACCGGGACAGGGTCGTGGCTACACCTTC; CDR3: CASITPGQGRGYTF; size: -; J: TRBJ1-2; V: TRBV21-1; D: -; length: 14
DNA: TGTGCCAGCACTCAAGAGGCGGGGGTCCGTTGGGAAACTGAAGCTTTCTTT; CDR3: CASTQEAGVRWETEAFF; size: -; J: TRBJ1-1; V: TRBV21-1; D: -; length: 17
DNA: TGTGCCAGCAGTTGGCAGGGTTCATCCCTCCACTTT; CDR3: CASSWQGSSLHF; size: -; J: TRBJ1-6; V: TRBV6-2/TRBV6-3; D: -; length: 12
DNA: TGTGCCAGTAGTTCAGGGGTGGGTGAGACCCAGTACTTC; CDR3: CASSSGVGETQYF; size: few; J: TRBJ2-5; V: TRBV19; D: -; length: 13
DNA: TGTGCCAGCAGCTTCGGGACAGGGGATTCACCCCTCCACTTT; CDR3: CASSFGTGDSPLHF; size: -; J: TRBJ1-6; V: TRBV7-2; D: TRBD1; length: 14
DNA: TGTGCCAGCAGCCAAGCCGGGTCTGGGGCCAACGTCCTGACTTTC; CDR3: CASSQAGSGANVLTF; size: -; J: TRBJ2-6; V: TRBV3-1/TRBV3-2; D: -; length: 15
DNA: TGTGCCAGCAGTGAACCTGCCGCCGGGACAGGGGTATTAGATACGCAGTATTTT; CDR3: CASSEPAAGTGVLDTQYF; size: -; J: TRBJ2-3; V: TRBV25-1; D: TRBD1; length: 18
DNA: TGTGCCAGCAGCCGGGACACGGGTACAGATACGCAGTATTTT; CDR3: CASSRDTGTDTQYF; size: -; J: TRBJ2-3; V: TRBV6-2/TRBV6-3; D: -; length: 14
DNA: TGCGCCAGCAGCTTCCGGGGTTCGGCTAGCGGGGACCCCTCCTACAATGAGCAGTTCTTC; CDR3: CASSFRGSASGDPSYNEQFF; size: -; J: TRBJ2-1; V: TRBV5-1; D: TRBD2; length: 20
DNA: TGTGCCAGCAGCGGCAGGGCTTCGAACACTGAAGCTTTCTTT; CDR3: CASSGRASNTEAFF; size: -; J: TRBJ1-1; V: TRBV7-9; D: -; length: 14
DNA: TGTGCCAGCAGCTTAGCGTTCAGCGAGCAGTACTTC; CDR3: CASSLAFSEQYF; size: -; J: TRBJ2-7; V: TRBV7-2; D: -; length: 12
DNA: TGTGCCAGCAGCTTGGGAGGGTTTGGTGAAAAACTGTTTTTT; CDR3: CASSLGGFGEKLFF; size: -; J: TRBJ1-4; V: TRBV5-5; D: -; length: 14
DNA: TGTGCCATCAGTGAGTCGGCAAGGGGGGGCATACGGGAAAAACTGTTTTTT; CDR3: CAISESARGGIREKLFF; size: -; J: TRBJ1-4; V: TRBV10-3; D: -; length: 17
DNA: TGTGCCAGCAGCTTGGAGATCGTACTAGCGGGGGCGAGGAATGAGCAGTTCTTC; CDR3: CASSLEIVLAGARNEQFF; size: few; J: TRBJ2-1; V: TRBV5-8; D: TRBD2; length: 18
DNA: TGCAGTGCTAGTGGATCCGGAGGGGAGATTAATGAAAAACTGTTTTTT; CDR3: CSASGSGGEINEKLFF; size: -; J: TRBJ1-4; V: TRBV20-1; D: -; length: 16
DNA: TGTGCCAGCTCACAAGAGCTCGATCAGCCCCAGCATTTT; CDR3: CASSQELDQPQHF; size: -; J: TRBJ1-5; V: TRBV18; D: -; length: 13
DNA: TGTGCCCCCGGGACAGAGTACAATGAGCAGTTCTTC; CDR3: CAPGTEYNEQFF; size: -; J: TRBJ2-1; V: TRBV21-1; D: -; length: 12
DNA: TGCGCCAGCAGCTCCGGACTAGCGGGGACGAGTGGCCAGTACTTC; CDR3: CASSSGLAGTSGQYF; size: few; J: TRBJ2-5; V: TRBV5-1; D: TRBD2; length: 15
DNA: TGTGCCAGCAGCTCCGGGAACCAAGGACAGCCCCAGCATTTT; CDR3: CASSSGNQGQPQHF; size: -; J: TRBJ1-5; V: TRBV7-2; D: -; length: 14
DNA: TGCAGCGTTGAAGAGGGGCGCGGCTATGGCTACACCTTC; CDR3: CSVEEGRGYGYTF; size: few; J: TRBJ1-2; V: TRBV29-1; D: -; length: 13
DNA: TGTGCCAGCTCGCAGGGACTTAGCTCCTATAATTCACCCCTCCACTTT; CDR3: CASSQGLSSYNSPLHF; size: -; J: TRBJ1-6; V: TRBV18; D: -; length: 16
DNA: TGTGCCAGCAGCTTGAGGACTAGCGGGGGTACCGAGCAGTACTTC; CDR3: CASSLRTSGGTEQYF; size: -; J: TRBJ2-7; V: TRBV7-9; D: TRBD2; length: 15
DNA: TGTGCCAGCAGCCCTAGCGGGGTCCAAGAGACCCAGTACTTC; CDR3: CASSPSGVQETQYF; size: -; J: TRBJ2-5; V: TRBV3-1/TRBV3-2; D: TRBD2; length: 14
DNA: TGCGCCAGCAGCCAATCCAGGGTCGGCACTGAAGCTTTCTTT; CDR3: CASSQSRVGTEAFF; size: -; J: TRBJ1-1; V: TRBV4-3; D: -; length: 14
DNA: TGTGCCAGCAGCTCCAGGGGGGACCAAGAGACCCAGTACTTC; CDR3: CASSSRGDQETQYF; size: few; J: TRBJ2-5; V: TRBV7-9; D: -; length: 14
DNA: TGTGCCAGCAGCCCCCCACGGGGGAGGGAGGAGACCCAGTACTTC; CDR3: CASSPPRGREETQYF; size: -; J: TRBJ2-5; V: TRBV9; D: TRBD2; length: 15
DNA: TGTGCCAGCAGTGAAGGGCAGGGAAGGACAGATACGCAGTATTTT; CDR3: CASSEGQGRTDTQYF; size: -; J: TRBJ2-3; V: TRBV2; D: -; length: 15
DNA: TGCGCCAGCAGCTTGAAAGGCGGGGGGGCGATGGACTACGAGCAGTACTTC; CDR3: CASSLKGGGAMDYEQYF; size: -; J: TRBJ2-7; V: TRBV5-1; D: TRBD2; length: 17
DNA: TGTGCCAGCAGCGTGGACAGGGCCCATGGCTACACCTTC; CDR3: CASSVDRAHGYTF; size: -; J: TRBJ1-2; V: TRBV9; D: TRBD1; length: 13
DNA: TGCGCCAGCAGCCCCCGGGACTATGGCTACACCTTC; CDR3: CASSPRDYGYTF; size: -; J: TRBJ1-2; V: TRBV5-1; D: -; length: 12
DNA: TGCGCCAGCAATGCAGGGACAGGGACCCGCACAGATACGCAGTATTTT; CDR3: CASNAGTGTRTDTQYF; size: -; J: TRBJ2-3; V: TRBV5-1; D: TRBD1; length: 16
DNA: TGTGCCAGCAGTCTCCTCCCGGCGGAGAGAGGCTACACCTTC; CDR3: CASSLLPAERGYTF; size: -; J: TRBJ1-2; V: TRBV27; D: -; length: 14
DNA: TGTGCCAGAAGCTTGGGAACAGGTACCGGTCGAGGCTACACCTTC; CDR3: CARSLGTGTGRGYTF; size: -; J: TRBJ1-2; V: TRBV5-3; D: -; length: 15
DNA: TGTGCCAGTAGTACCCGGGACAGGGAGTTCTCTGTGCAGTACTTC; CDR3: CASSTRDREFSVQYF; size: few; J: TRBJ2-7; V: TRBV19; D: TRBD1; length: 15
DNA: TGTGCCAGCAGCCAGGAGACAGGCCTGCCCCAGCATTTT; CDR3: CASSQETGLPQHF; size: -; J: TRBJ1-5; V: TRBV4-2; D: -; length: 13
DNA: TGTGCCAGCAGCTTAGCTAGTCCCCAATCATCATATGGCTACACCTTC; CDR3: CASSLASPQSSYGYTF; size: -; J: TRBJ1-2; V: TRBV7-8; D: -; length: 16
DNA: TGTGCCAGCAGCCAAGCACGGGCAGGGGCCTTTGGCTACACCTTC; CDR3: CASSQARAGAFGYTF; size: -; J: TRBJ1-2; V: TRBV4-2; D: -; length: 15
DNA: TGTGCCAGCAGCTTAGGACAGGGAATTTCAACGAGCAATCAGCCCCAGCATTTT; CDR3: CASSLGQGISTSNQPQHF; size: -; J: TRBJ1-5; V: TRBV7-9; D: TRBD1; length: 18
DNA: TGTGCCAGCAGCCTCGGGACAGGGGCGGACACTGAAGCTTTCTTT; CDR3: CASSLGTGADTEAFF; size: -; J: TRBJ1-1; V: TRBV3-1/TRBV3-2; D: TRBD1; length: 15
DNA: TGTGCCAGTAGTAGAGCTGTGGCCGGGGAGCTGTTTTTT; CDR3: CASSRAVAGELFF; size: -; J: TRBJ2-2; V: TRBV19; D: -; length: 13
DNA: TGCGCCAGCAGTCAATCGGTACAGGGGCGAGCCGGGGAGCTGTTTTTT; CDR3: CASSQSVQGRAGELFF; size: -; J: TRBJ2-2; V: TRBV23-1; D: TRBD1; length: 16
DNA: TGCAGCGTTGCCGAGATATCAGGGGGCGGGGGCTACACCTTC; CDR3: CSVAEISGGGGYTF; size: few; J: TRBJ1-2; V: TRBV29-1; D: TRBD1; length: 14
DNA: TGCGCCAGCAGTGGGGGACTAGCGGGGGGGATTGATACGCAGTATTTT; CDR3: CASSGGLAGGIDTQYF; size: -; J: TRBJ2-3; V: TRBV10-2; D: TRBD2; length: 16
DNA: TGTGCCAGCTCACTAACAGGAGAGCGTTATTTGAACACTGAAGCTTTCTTT; CDR3: CASSLTGERYLNTEAFF; size: few; J: TRBJ1-1; V: TRBV18; D: -; length: 17
DNA: TGTGCCAGCAGCTTGGGCGGCTATGACTATGGCTACACCTTC; CDR3: CASSLGGYDYGYTF; size: -; J: TRBJ1-2; V: TRBV5-8; D: -; length: 14
DNA: TGTGCCAGCAGTTTATATCGGGACACTGAAGCTTTCTTT; CDR3: CASSLYRDTEAFF; size: -; J: TRBJ1-1; V: TRBV12-3/TRBV12-4; D: -; length: 13
DNA: TGTGCCAGCAGTGACTCGACAGCCCTTCGTGGCTACACCTTC; CDR3: CASSDSTALRGYTF; size: -; J: TRBJ1-2; V: TRBV6-4; D: -; length: 14
DNA: TGTGCCAGCAGTTCAGGGGGTTCCTACGAGCAGTACTTC; CDR3: CASSSGGSYEQYF; size: -; J: TRBJ2-7; V: TRBV6-6; D: TRBD1; length: 13
DNA: TGTGCCAGCTCACCTTTGGGAGGGAACTCCTACAATGAGCAGTTCTTC; CDR3: CASSPLGGNSYNEQFF; size: -; J: TRBJ2-1; V: TRBV18; D: TRBD2; length: 16
DNA: TGTGCCAGCAGGAGGACAGGGATCTACAATGAGCAGTTCTTC; CDR3: CASRRTGIYNEQFF; size: -; J: TRBJ2-1; V: TRBV27; D: TRBD1; length: 14
DNA: TGCAGCGTTGAGTGGGACAAGGAAAAGGGCACGGATTTT; CDR3: CSVEWDKEKGTDF; size: once; J: TRBJ1-3; V: TRBV29-1; D: -; length: 13
DNA: TGCGCCAGCAGCTGGGGGACAGGGGACGAAAAACTGTTTTTT; CDR3: CASSWGTGDEKLFF; size: -; J: TRBJ1-4; V: TRBV5-1; D: TRBD1; length: 14
DNA: TGTGCCAGCAGCTTAGGATCCGGGACAGGGGACCTTTCCTATGGCTACACCTTC; CDR3: CASSLGSGTGDLSYGYTF; size: -; J: TRBJ1-2; V: TRBV11-2; D: TRBD1; length: 18